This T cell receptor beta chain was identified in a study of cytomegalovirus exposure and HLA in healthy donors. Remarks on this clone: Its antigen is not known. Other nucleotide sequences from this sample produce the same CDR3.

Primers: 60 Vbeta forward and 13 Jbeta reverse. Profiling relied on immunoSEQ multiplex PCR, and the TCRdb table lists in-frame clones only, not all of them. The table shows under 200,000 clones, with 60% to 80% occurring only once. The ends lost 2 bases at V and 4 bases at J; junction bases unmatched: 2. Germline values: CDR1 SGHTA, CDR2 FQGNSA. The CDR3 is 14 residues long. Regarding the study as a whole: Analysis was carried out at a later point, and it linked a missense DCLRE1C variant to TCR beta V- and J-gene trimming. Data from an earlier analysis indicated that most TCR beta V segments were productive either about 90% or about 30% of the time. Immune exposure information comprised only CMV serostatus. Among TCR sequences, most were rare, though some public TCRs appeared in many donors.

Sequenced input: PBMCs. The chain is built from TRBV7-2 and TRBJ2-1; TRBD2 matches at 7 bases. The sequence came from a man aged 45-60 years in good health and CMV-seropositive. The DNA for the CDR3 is TGTGCCAGCAGCTTATCCGGGGGGTACAATGAGCAGTTCTTC. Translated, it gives CASSLSGGYNEQFF.